This T cell receptor (beta chain) was documented in a study of cytomegalovirus exposure and HLA in healthy donors. In the study overall: An early release of data contained 70 million to 95 million unique TCRs, which came from HLA-typed donors.

The CDR3 loop spans 14 amino acids. The V end was cut by 5 bases, the J end by 0 bases, with 11 bases between. Germline lookup yields CDR1 LNHDA and CDR2 SQIVND (reference sequence). Study-level results: The study designated roughly 160 TCR beta chains cytomegalovirus-associated. It was reported in a later analysis that an Asian-associated ancestry cluster showed fewer N-insertions than the approximately 700-donor mean. A highly shared variant cluster was judged a likely technical artifact.

PCR used 60 Vbeta primers and 13 Jbeta primers. The data were produced by immunoSEQ multiplex PCR, yet TCRdb's version contains in-frame clones alone and is incomplete. Here the sample spans around 200,000 clones, more than 60% being singletons. For this clone: Its antigen is currently unknown.

The V call is TRBV19, the J call TRBJ2-7; possible D gene TRBD1, 5 bases. Sequenced material: PBMCs. This sequence was found in a woman aged 60 to 75 in good health and CMV-seropositive. The CDR3 is CASSRPDSSYEQYF. CDR3 bases: TGTGCCAGTAGTCGTCCAGACAGCTCCTACGAGCAGTACTTC.